The 21 T cell receptor beta chains in this list originate from one sample, sequenced in a study of T cell repertoires in cytomegalovirus infection. These TCRs are of unknown antigen specificity. TCRdb passed the reads through MiXCR, listing each CDR3 protein once. The sample includes about 920,000 distinct CDR3 sequences, roughly 30% of them seen just once. The sequencing used cultured CD8+ T cells from PBMCs, collected from culture after CMV antigen stimulation. These receptors were collected from a human donor in good health (CMV status not recorded). Some clones in this sample may be carry-over from other donors' samples.

This clonotype has a count of ten or more. The CDR3 bases are TGTGCCAGCAGTTTGGGTCGGTTTAGGGGAGATGAGCAGTTCTTC. This codes for CASSLGRFRGDEQFF. V is TRBV12-3 or TRBV12-4 and J is TRBJ2-1, with D perhaps given as TRBD1 or TRBD2 (5 bases each). The CDR3 is 15 residues long. V was clipped by 3 bases and J by 8 bases, with 17 bases between them.

There are a few counts of this clonotype. The rearrangement joins TRBV4-2 to TRBJ1-2; D is undetermined. Trimming pared 0 bases from V and 1 base from J, leaving 9 bases between. From germline, CDR1 is LGHNA and CDR2 YNFKEQ. This CDR3 region has 15 residues. The CDR3 coding sequence is TGTGCCAGCAGCCAAGAAGGAGGTTTTAACTATGGCTACACCTTC. Translated: CASSQEGGFNYGYTF.

This clonotype appeared many times. V gene TRBV12-3 or TRBV12-4 combines with J gene TRBJ2-5; D gene ambiguous. The CDR3 consists of 16 residues. Trimming removed 3 bases at V and 1 base at J, with 15 bases between. CDR3 sequence: CASSFWIVTLQETQYF. For the CDR3, the DNA is TGTGCCAGCAGTTTTTGGATCGTAACCCTCCAAGAGACCCAGTACTTC.

J is TRBJ2-2 and V is TRBV7-9; TRBD2 aligns across 8 bases. The CDR3 loop spans 14 amino acids. With V trimmed by 7 bases and J by 4 bases, 5 bases remained unmatched. Per germline, CDR1 SEHNR and CDR2 FQNEAQ (reference sequence). CDR3 sequence reads: CASTHSGATGELFF. The CDR3 DNA reads as TGTGCCAGCACCCATAGCGGGGCCACCGGGGAGCTGTTTTTT.

The rearrangement joins TRBV19 to TRBJ2-1; D is undetermined. The CDR3 is 15 residues long. Germline V gives CDR1 LNHDA, CDR2 SQIVND (reference sequence). With 6 bases removed from V and 5 bases from J, the gap between germline ends came to 17 bases. For the CDR3, the DNA is TGTGCCAGTAGGGACCTGTCCAAATCCGACAATGAGCAGTTCTTC. It yields the protein CASRDLSKSDNEQFF.

This chain connects TRBV18 to TRBJ2-7, with D uncertain. V shed 0 bases and J shed 0 bases, with 12 bases lying between them. The CDR3 length is 16 residues. Germline V gene data show CDR1 as KGHSH and CDR2 as LQKENI. CDR3 nucleotides: TGTGCCAGCTCACCACCGTCAGGCTCGAGCTCCTACGAGCAGTACGTC. Amino acids: CASSPPSGSSSYEQYV.

Ten or more counts support this clonotype. V is TRBV12-3 or TRBV12-4 and J is TRBJ2-7; TRBD1 might be the D (6 bases). The CDR3 length is 13 residues. V gave up 6 bases and J gave up 1 base, with 10 bases separating them. The CDR3 sequence is CASSTGNSYEQYF. The DNA for the CDR3 is TGTGCCAGCAGCACAGGGAATTCCTACGAGCAGTACTTC.

The rearrangement links TRBV7-9 to TRBJ2-1; 8 bases are a match to TRBD1. CDR3 length: 15 amino acids. Germline loops: CDR1 SEHNR, CDR2 FQNEAQ (reference sequence). J was trimmed by 4 bases and V by 5 bases; bases with no gene match: 7. DNA of the CDR3: TGTGCCAGCAGCCCCCGGACAGGGCCATACAATGAGCAGTTCTTC. It encodes CASSPRTGPYNEQFF.

This clonotype was seen more than once but under ten times. The rearrangement joins TRBV5-4 to TRBJ2-3, with D tentatively TRBD1 (6 bases). V was pared by 6 bases and J by 2 bases, with 13 bases between. The CDR3 contains 14 residues. Germline-derived CDR1 and CDR2 are SGHNT and YYREEE (reference sequence). CDR3 DNA: TGTGCCAGCACCACCGACAGGAACACAGATACGCAGTATTTT. This gives the protein CASTTDRNTDTQYF. The full variable domain, its missing parts supplied by reference TRBV5-4 and TRBJ2-3, is ETGVTQSPTHLIKTRGQQVTLRCSSQSGHNTVSWYQQALGQGPQFIFQYYREEENGRGNFPPRFSGLQFPNYSSELNVNALELDDSALYLCASTTDRNTDTQYFGPGTRLTVL.

This clonotype was found many times. V gene TRBV19 combines with J gene TRBJ2-1; perhaps D is TRBD1 or TRBD2 (6 bases each). The CDR3 consists of 18 residues. Germline CDR1 reads LNHDA; CDR2 reads SQIVND (reference sequence). The germline V and J ends were trimmed by 4 bases and 0 bases, with 19 bases remaining between them. In DNA, the CDR3 is TGTGCCAGTAGTAGTCGGGGGCCGACTTCGAGCTCCTACAATGAGCAGTTCTTC. Translated: CASSSRGPTSSSYNEQFF.

V is TRBV6-4 and J is TRBJ2-1; TRBD2 matches 7 bases. The CDR3 spans 13 residues. Germline CDR1 reads MRHNA; CDR2 reads SNTAGT. The J segment lost 6 bases and the V segment lost 5 bases, leaving 4 bases of the junction unmatched. CDR3 amino acids: CASSLRTSNEQFF. The CDR3 nucleotides are TGTGCCAGCAGTCTACGGACTAGCAATGAGCAGTTCTTC.

This chain joins TRBV7-9 and TRBJ1-2, with D unresolved. The CDR3 sequence is 10 residues long. V shed 10 bases and J shed 6 bases, with 9 bases lying between them. Germline V lookup: CDR1 SEHNR, CDR2 FQNEAQ (reference sequence). This chain's CDR3 is CAIGLDGYTF. DNA of the CDR3: TGTGCCATTGGGCTCGATGGCTACACCTTC. Filled out from reference TRBV7-9 and TRBJ1-2, the complete variable domain reads DTGVSQNPRHKITKRGQNVTFRCDPISEHNRLYWYRQTLGQGPEFLTYFQNEAQLEKSRLLSDRFSAERPKGSFSTLEIQRTEQGDSAMYLCAIGLDGYTFGSGTRLTVV.

This clonotype has just a few counts. V and J are TRBV6-1 and TRBJ1-5; 7 nucleotides match TRBD1. CDR3 length: 17 amino acids. V was pared by 5 bases and J by 7 bases, with 17 bases of the junction left unmatched. Germline V gene data show CDR1 as MNHNS and CDR2 as SASEGT. CDR3 DNA: TGTGCCAGCAGTAGATACCGGGACAGACCCCGCGAACAGCCCCAGCATTTT. It translates to CASSRYRDRPREQPQHF.

The sample holds a few counts of this clonotype. The chain recombines TRBV25-1 with TRBJ1-4, with D possibly TRBD1 on 6 matching bases. V dropped 3 bases and J dropped 0 bases, with 20 bases sitting between them. The CDR3 runs 19 residues. Germline V lookup: CDR1 MGHDK, CDR2 SYGVNS. This CDR3 is CASSDVEDSIITTNEKLFF. The CDR3 DNA follows: TGTGCCAGCAGTGACGTTGAGGACAGCATAATCACAACTAATGAAAAACTGTTTTTT.

The rearrangement joins TRBV9 to TRBJ2-5; the D gene is possibly TRBD1 (6 bases). Germline-derived CDR1 and CDR2 are SGDLS and YYNGEE. CDR3 length: 14 residues. Between the trimmed V and J ends, which lost 4 bases and 6 bases, there was a span of 16 bases. As DNA, the CDR3 is TGTGCCAGCAGCCCTCGGACAGATTGGAAGACCCAGTACTTC. Its translation: CASSPRTDWKTQYF. Filled out from reference TRBV9 and TRBJ2-5, the complete variable domain reads DSGVTQTPKHLITATGQRVTLRCSPRSGDLSVYWYQQSLDQGLQFLIQYYNGEERAKGNILERFSAQQFPDLHSELNLSSLELGDSALYFCASSPRTDWKTQYFGPGTRLLVL.

The V call is TRBV6-6, the J call TRBJ1-6; D ambiguous. The germline gives CDR1 MNHNY, CDR2 SVGAGI (reference sequence). This CDR3 is 10 amino acids long. Trimming removed 8 bases from V and 8 bases from J, with 4 bases in between. In DNA, the CDR3 is TGTGCCAGCGGGCATTCACCCCTCCACTTT. Protein: CASGHSPLHF.

The genes are TRBV7-9 and TRBJ2-7; TRBD1 or TRBD2 may be the D gene (5 bases each). The germline V gene has CDR1 SEHNR and CDR2 FQNEAQ (reference sequence). The CDR3 loop spans 15 amino acids. V was shortened by 4 bases and J by 5 bases, with 18 bases between the two germline ends. The CDR3 sequence: CASSSGQGRRNEQYF. As DNA, the CDR3 is TGTGCCAGCAGCTCCGGCCAGGGACGGAGGAACGAGCAGTACTTC. The full variable domain, in which reference TRBV7-9 and TRBJ2-7 provide the parts outside the CDR3, is DTGVSQNPRHKITKRGQNVTFRCDPISEHNRLYWYRQTLGQGPEFLTYFQNEAQLEKSRLLSDRFSAERPKGSFSTLEIQRTEQGDSAMYLCASSSGQGRRNEQYFGPGTRLTVT.

This chain links TRBV6-5 with TRBJ1-2; D is possibly TRBD1 (5 bases). Per germline, CDR1 MNHEY and CDR2 SVGAGI. V was clipped by 4 bases and J by 7 bases, with 19 bases between them. The CDR3 loop spans 15 amino acids. The chain's CDR3 is CASSFGQGPSFGYTF. The DNA of the CDR3 is TGTGCCAGCAGTTTCGGGCAGGGCCCTTCGTTTGGCTACACCTTC.

The chain carries TRBV13 and TRBJ1-6, with D perhaps matching TRBD1 (5 bases). This CDR3 region has 12 residues. Trimming stripped 8 bases from V and 10 bases from J, with 12 bases between. CDR1 is PRHDT and CDR2 is FYEKMQ in the germline V gene (reference sequence). The CDR3 reads CASRDGRSPLHF. The CDR3 DNA reads TGTGCCAGCCGGGACGGCAGATCACCCCTCCACTTT.

The rearrangement uses TRBV12-5 and TRBJ1-2; no reliable D call. V gave up 5 bases and J gave up 4 bases, with 11 bases separating them. CDR1 and CDR2 (germline): LGHNT, FRNRAP. This CDR3 comprises 13 residues. DNA of the CDR3: TGTGCTAGTGGTCCCCCGGGCCCCTATGGCTACACCTTC. Its protein is CASGPPGPYGYTF.

This clonotype was seen more than once but under ten times. V and J are TRBV27 and TRBJ1-5; D remains ambiguous. This CDR3 is 14 amino acids long. Trimming removed 6 bases at V and 7 bases at J, with 16 bases between. Germline CDR1 is MNHEY and CDR2 is SMNVEV (reference sequence). This CDR3 reads CASSLASVGQPQHF. The CDR3, as DNA: TGTGCCAGCAGCCTGGCGTCGGTAGGACAGCCCCAGCATTTT.